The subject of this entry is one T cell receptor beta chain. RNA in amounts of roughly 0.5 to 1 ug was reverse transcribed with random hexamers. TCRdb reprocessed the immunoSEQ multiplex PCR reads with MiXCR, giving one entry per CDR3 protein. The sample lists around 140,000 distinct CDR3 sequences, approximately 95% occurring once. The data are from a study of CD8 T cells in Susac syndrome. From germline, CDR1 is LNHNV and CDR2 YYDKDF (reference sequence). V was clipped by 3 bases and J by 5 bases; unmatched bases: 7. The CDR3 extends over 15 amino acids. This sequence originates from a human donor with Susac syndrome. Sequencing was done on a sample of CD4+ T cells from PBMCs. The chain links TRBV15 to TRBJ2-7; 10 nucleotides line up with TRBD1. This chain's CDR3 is CATSSRDRGFDEQYF. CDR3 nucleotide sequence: TGTGCCACCAGCAGCCGGGACAGGGGTTTTGACGAGCAGTACTTC.